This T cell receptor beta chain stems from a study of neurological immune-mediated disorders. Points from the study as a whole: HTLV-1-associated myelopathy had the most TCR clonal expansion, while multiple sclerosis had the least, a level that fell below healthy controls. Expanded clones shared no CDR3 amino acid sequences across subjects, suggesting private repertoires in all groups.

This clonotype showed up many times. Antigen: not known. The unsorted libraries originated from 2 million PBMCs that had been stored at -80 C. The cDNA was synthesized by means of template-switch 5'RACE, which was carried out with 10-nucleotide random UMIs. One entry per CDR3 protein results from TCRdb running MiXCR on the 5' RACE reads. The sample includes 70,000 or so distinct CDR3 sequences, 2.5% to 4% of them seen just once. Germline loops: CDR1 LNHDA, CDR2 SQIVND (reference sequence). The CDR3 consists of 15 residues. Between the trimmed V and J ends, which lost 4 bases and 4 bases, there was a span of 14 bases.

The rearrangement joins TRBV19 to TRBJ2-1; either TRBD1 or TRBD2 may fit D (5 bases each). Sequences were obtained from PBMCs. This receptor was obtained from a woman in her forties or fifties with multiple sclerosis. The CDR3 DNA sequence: TGTGCCAGTAGTAGGGGACCCAGCCTTTACAATGAGCAGTTCTTC. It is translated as CASSRGPSLYNEQFF.